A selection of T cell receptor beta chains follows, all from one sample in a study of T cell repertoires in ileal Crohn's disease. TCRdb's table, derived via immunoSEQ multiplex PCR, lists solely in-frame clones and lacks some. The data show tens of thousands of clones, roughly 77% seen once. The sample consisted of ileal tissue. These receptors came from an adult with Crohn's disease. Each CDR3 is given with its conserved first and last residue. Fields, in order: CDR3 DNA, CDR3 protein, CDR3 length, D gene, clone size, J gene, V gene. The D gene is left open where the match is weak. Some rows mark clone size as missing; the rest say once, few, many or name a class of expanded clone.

CDR3nt: TGTGCCAGCAGCTTAAGGGGGCAAGAGACCCAGTACTTC
CDR3aa: CASSLRGQETQYF
len: 13
d_gene: -
abundance: few
j_gene: TRBJ2-5
v_gene: TRBV7-9

CDR3nt: TGTGCCAGCAGGTTACGTCAGGGGGAGAACTATGGCTACACCTTC
CDR3aa: CASRLRQGENYGYTF
len: 15
d_gene: TRBD1
abundance: -
j_gene: TRBJ1-2
v_gene: TRBV6-6

CDR3nt: TGTGCCAGCAGCCCGGGACTAGCGGGGGGAAAAGAGACCCAGTACTTC
CDR3aa: CASSPGLAGGKETQYF
len: 16
d_gene: TRBD2
abundance: -
j_gene: TRBJ2-5
v_gene: TRBV7-9

CDR3nt: TGTGCCAGCTCACCAGGGCGGGGGGGCCACAATGAGCAGTTCTTC
CDR3aa: CASSPGRGGHNEQFF
len: 15
d_gene: TRBD2
abundance: once
j_gene: TRBJ2-1
v_gene: TRBV18

CDR3nt: TGCGCCAGCAGCCAAGACCCCTCCCCCTACAATGAGCAGTTCTTC
CDR3aa: CASSQDPSPYNEQFF
len: 15
d_gene: -
abundance: -
j_gene: TRBJ2-1
v_gene: TRBV4-3

CDR3nt: TGTGCCAGCTCACCAAGGACAGGGGGCGACGAGCAGTACTTC
CDR3aa: CASSPRTGGDEQYF
len: 14
d_gene: TRBD1
abundance: -
j_gene: TRBJ2-7
v_gene: TRBV18

CDR3nt: TGCAGCGTTGGGACAGGTGGTAACTATGGCTACACCTTC
CDR3aa: CSVGTGGNYGYTF
len: 13
d_gene: TRBD1
abundance: -
j_gene: TRBJ1-2
v_gene: TRBV29-1

CDR3nt: TGTGCCAGCAGCTCCCGGATAGCCCGAACCACAGATACGCAGTATTTT
CDR3aa: CASSSRIARTTDTQYF
len: 16
d_gene: -
abundance: -
j_gene: TRBJ2-3
v_gene: TRBV11-1

CDR3nt: TGTGCCAGCAGCCTTCAACAGGGTTATTACGGGGAGCTGTTTTTT
CDR3aa: CASSLQQGYYGELFF
len: 15
d_gene: -
abundance: -
j_gene: TRBJ2-2
v_gene: TRBV5-4

CDR3nt: TGCGCCAGCAGTGAGGGGACAGGGGTCGCAAGCTCTGGAAACACCATATATTTT
CDR3aa: CASSEGTGVASSGNTIYF
len: 18
d_gene: TRBD1
abundance: -
j_gene: TRBJ1-3
v_gene: TRBV10-1